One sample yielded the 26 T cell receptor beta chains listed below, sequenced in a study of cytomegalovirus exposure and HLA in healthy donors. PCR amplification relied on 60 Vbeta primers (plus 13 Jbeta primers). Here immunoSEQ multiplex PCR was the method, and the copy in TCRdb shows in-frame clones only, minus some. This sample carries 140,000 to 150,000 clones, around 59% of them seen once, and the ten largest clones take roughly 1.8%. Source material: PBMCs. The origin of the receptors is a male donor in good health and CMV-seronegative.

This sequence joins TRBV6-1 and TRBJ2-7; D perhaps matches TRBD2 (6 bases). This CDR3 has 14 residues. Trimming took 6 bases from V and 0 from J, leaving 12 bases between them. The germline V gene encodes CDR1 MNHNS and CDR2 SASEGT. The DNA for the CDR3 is TGTGCCAGCAGGGGCTCGGGGGTCTCCTACGAGCAGTACTTC. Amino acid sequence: CASRGSGVSYEQYF.

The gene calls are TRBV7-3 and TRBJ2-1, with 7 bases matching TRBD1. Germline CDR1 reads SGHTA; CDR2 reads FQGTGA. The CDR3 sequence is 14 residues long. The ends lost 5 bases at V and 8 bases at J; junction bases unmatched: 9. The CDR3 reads CASSPSGGRDEQFF. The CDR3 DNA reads TGTGCCAGCAGCCCCTCAGGGGGTAGGGATGAGCAGTTCTTC.

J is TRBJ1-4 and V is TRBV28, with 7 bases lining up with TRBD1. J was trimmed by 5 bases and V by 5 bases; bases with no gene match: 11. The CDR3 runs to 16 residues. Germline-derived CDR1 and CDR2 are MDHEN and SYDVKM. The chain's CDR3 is CASSLPGTARNEKLFF. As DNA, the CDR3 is TGTGCCAGCAGTCTGCCGGGGACAGCGAGAAATGAAAAACTGTTTTTT. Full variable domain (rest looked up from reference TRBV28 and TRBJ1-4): DVKVTQSSRYLVKRTGEKVFLECVQDMDHENMFWYRQDPGLGLRLIYFSYDVKMKEKGDIPEGYSVSREKKERFSLILESASTNQTSMYLCASSLPGTARNEKLFFGSGTQLSVL.

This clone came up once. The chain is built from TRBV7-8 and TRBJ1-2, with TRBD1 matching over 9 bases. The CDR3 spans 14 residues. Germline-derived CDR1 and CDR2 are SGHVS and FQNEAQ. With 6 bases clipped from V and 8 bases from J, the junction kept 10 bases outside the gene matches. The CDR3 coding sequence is TGTGCCAGCAGAGCCTTCGGGACAGGGCCCGGCTACACCTTC. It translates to CASRAFGTGPGYTF.

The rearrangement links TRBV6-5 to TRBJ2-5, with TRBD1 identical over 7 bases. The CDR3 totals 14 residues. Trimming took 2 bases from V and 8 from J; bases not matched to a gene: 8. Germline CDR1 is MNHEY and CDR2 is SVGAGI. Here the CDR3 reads CASSYALTGQTQYF. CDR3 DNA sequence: TGTGCCAGCAGTTACGCGCTGACAGGGCAAACCCAGTACTTC.

In DNA form, the CDR3 reads TGCGCCAGCAGCGTTGGGGAGGACACTGAAGCTTTCTTT. Translated: CASSVGEDTEAFF. The rearrangement links TRBV10-1 to TRBJ1-1; D is uncertain. V dropped 6 bases and J dropped 3 bases, with 11 bases sitting between them. Germline V lookup: CDR1 WNHNN, CDR2 SYGVQD (reference sequence). The CDR3 is 13 residues long.

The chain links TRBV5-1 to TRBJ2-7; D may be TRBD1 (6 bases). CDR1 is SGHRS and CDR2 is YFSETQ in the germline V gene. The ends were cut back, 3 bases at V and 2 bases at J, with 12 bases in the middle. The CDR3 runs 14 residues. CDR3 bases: TGCGCCAGCAGCTCGGACAGTATGGCCTACGAGCAGTACTTC. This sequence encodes CASSSDSMAYEQYF.

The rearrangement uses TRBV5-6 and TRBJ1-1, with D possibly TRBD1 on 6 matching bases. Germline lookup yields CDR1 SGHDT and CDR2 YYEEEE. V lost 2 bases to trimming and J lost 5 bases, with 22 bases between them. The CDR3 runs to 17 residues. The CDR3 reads CASSLKLTGTWGTEAFF. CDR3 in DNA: TGTGCCAGCAGCTTAAAGCTTACAGGGACCTGGGGAACTGAAGCTTTCTTT.

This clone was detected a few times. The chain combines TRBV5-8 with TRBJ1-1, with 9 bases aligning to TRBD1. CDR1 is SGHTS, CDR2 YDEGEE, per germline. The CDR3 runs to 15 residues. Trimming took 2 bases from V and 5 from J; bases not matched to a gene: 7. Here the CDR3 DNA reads TGTGCCAGCAGCTTTACAGGGGGCGCGGGGACTGAAGCTTTCTTT. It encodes CASSFTGGAGTEAFF.

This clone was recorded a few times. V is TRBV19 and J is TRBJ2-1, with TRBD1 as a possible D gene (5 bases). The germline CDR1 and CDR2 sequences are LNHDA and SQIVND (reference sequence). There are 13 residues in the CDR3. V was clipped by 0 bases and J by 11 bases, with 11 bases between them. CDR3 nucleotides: TGTGCCAGTAGTATAGATCCGACAGTAAAGCAGTTCTTC. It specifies CASSIDPTVKQFF.

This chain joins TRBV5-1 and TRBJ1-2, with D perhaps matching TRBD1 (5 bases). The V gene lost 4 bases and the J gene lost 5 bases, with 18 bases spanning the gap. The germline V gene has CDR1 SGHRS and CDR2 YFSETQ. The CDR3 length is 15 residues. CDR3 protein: CASSKAVDRHYGYTF. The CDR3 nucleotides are TGCGCCAGCAGCAAGGCTGTAGACAGACATTATGGCTACACCTTC. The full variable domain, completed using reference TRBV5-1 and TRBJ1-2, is KAGVTQTPRYLIKTRGQQVTLSCSPISGHRSVSWYQQTPGQGLQFLFEYFSETQRNKGNFPGRFSGRQFSNSRSEMNVSTLELGDSALYLCASSKAVDRHYGYTFGSGTRLTVV.

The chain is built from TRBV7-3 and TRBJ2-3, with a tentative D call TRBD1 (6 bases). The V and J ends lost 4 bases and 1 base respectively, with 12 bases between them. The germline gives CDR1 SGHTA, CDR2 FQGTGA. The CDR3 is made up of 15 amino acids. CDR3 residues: CASSYLEGGTDTQYF. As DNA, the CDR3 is TGTGCCAGCAGCTATCTAGAGGGGGGCACAGATACGCAGTATTTT.

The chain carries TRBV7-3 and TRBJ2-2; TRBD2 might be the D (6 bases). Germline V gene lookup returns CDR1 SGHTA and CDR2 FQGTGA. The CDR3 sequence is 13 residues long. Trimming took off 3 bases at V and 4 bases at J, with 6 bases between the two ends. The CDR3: CASSLGGTGELFF. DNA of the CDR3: TGTGCCAGCAGCTTGGGGGGCACCGGGGAGCTGTTTTTT.

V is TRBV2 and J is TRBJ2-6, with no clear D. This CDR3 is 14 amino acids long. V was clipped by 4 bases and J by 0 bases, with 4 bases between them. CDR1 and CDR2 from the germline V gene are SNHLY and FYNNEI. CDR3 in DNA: TGTGCCAGCAGTGTCCGCTCTGGGGCCAACGTCCTGACTTTC. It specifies CASSVRSGANVLTF.

The CDR3 loop is CASSWDILGNSPLHF. CDR3 nucleotide sequence: TGCGCCAGCAGCTGGGACATCCTTGGTAATTCACCCCTCCACTTT. This chain connects TRBV5-1 to TRBJ1-6; possibly TRBD1 for D (6 bases). CDR1 SGHRS and CDR2 YFSETQ come from the germline V gene. Trimming shortened V by 3 bases and J by 6 bases, and 13 bases separated the two germline ends. The CDR3 sequence is 15 residues long.

The CDR3 DNA sequence: TGTGCCAGTAATAGGGACAGGGGGAACACTGAAGCTTTCTTT. Amino acid sequence: CASNRDRGNTEAFF. The rearrangement joins TRBV19 to TRBJ1-1, with 10 bases that match TRBD1. V shed 7 bases, J shed 1 base, and the junction held 3 bases outside the gene matches. The germline gives CDR1 LNHDA, CDR2 SQIVND (reference sequence). The CDR3 totals 14 residues. Complete variable domain (other parts from reference TRBV19 and TRBJ1-1): DGGITQSPKYLFRKEGQNVTLSCEQNLNHDAMYWYRQDPGQGLRLIYYSQIVNDFQKGDIAEGYSVSREKKESFPLTVTSAQKNPTAFYLCASNRDRGNTEAFFGQGTRLTVV.

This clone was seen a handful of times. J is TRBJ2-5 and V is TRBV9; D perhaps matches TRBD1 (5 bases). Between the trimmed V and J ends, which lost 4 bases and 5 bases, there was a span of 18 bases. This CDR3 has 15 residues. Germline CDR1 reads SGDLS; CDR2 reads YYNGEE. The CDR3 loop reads CASSPERTPVETQYF. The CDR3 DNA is TGTGCCAGCAGCCCCGAGAGGACACCGGTGGAGACCCAGTACTTC.

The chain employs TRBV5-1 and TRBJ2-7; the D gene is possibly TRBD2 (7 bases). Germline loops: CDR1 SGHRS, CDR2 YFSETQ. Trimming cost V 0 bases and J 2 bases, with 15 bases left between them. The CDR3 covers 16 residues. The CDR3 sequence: CASSLDRGGTTYEQYF. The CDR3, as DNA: TGCGCCAGCAGCTTGGATCGGGGAGGGACAACCTACGAGCAGTACTTC.

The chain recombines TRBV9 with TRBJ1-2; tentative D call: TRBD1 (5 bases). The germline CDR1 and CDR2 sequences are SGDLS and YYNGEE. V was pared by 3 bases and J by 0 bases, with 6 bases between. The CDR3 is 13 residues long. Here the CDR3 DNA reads TGTGCCAGCAGCGCAGGGCCTAACTATGGCTACACCTTC. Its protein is CASSAGPNYGYTF.

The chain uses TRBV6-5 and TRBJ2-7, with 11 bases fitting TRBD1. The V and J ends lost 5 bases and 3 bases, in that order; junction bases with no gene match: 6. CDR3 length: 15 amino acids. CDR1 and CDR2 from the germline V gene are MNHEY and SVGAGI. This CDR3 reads CASSPSGTGGYEQYF. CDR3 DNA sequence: TGTGCCAGCAGTCCCTCCGGGACAGGGGGCTACGAGCAGTACTTC.

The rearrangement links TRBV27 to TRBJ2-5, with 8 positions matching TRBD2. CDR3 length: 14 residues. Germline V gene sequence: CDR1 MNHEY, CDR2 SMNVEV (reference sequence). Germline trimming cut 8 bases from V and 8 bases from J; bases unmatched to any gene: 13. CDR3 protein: CASFDPGTRGTQYF. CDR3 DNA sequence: TGTGCCAGCTTTGACCCCGGGACTAGGGGTACCCAGTACTTC.

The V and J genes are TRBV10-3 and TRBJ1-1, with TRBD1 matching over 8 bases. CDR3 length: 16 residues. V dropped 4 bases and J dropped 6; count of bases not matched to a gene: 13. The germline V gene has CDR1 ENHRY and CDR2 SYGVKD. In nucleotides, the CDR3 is TGTGCCATCAGTGTCCTACCGGGACAGGCCAACGCTGAAGCTTTCTTT. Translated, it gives CAISVLPGQANAEAFF.

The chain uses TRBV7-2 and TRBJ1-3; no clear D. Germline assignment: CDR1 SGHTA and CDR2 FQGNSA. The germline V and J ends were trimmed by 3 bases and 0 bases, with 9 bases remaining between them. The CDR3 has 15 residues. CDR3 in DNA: TGTGCCAGCAGCTTCGGCGGTACCTCTGGAAACACCATATATTTT. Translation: CASSFGGTSGNTIYF.

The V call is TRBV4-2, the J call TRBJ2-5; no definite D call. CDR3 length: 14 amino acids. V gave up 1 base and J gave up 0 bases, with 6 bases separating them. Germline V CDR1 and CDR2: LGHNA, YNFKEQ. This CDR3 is CASSQGVYQETQYF. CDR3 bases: TGTGCCAGCAGCCAAGGCGTGTACCAAGAGACCCAGTACTTC.

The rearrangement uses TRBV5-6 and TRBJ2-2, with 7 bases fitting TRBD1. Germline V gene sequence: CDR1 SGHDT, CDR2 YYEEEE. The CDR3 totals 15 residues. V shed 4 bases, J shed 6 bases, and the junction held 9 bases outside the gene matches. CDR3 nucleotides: TGTGCCAGCAGCCGACCGACAGGGATTGCCGGGGAGCTGTTTTTT. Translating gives CASSRPTGIAGELFF.

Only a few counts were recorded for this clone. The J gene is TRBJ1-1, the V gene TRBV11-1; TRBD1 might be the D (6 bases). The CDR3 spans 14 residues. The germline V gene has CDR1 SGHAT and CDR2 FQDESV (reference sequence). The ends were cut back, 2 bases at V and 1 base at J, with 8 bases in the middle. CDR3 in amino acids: CASSLRTANTEAFF. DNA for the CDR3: TGTGCCAGCAGCTTAAGGACAGCGAACACTGAAGCTTTCTTT.